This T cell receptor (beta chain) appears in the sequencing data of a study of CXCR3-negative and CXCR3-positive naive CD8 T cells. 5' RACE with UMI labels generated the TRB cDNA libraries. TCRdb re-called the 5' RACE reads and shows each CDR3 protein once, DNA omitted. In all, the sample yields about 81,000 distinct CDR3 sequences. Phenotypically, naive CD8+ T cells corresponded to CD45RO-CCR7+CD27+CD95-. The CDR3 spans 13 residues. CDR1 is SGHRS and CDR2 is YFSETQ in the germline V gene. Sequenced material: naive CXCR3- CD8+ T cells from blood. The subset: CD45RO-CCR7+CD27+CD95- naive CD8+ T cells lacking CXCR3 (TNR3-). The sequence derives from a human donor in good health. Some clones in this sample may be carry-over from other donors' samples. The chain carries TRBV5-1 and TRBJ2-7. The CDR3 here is CASSYYLSYEQYF.